This T cell receptor beta chain was captured in a study of blood T cell repertoires in COVID-19. Some clones are missing from TCRdb's copy, which holds only in-frame ones; the method was immunoSEQ multiplex PCR. The sample consists of a few hundred thousand clones, 85% to 90% of them appearing once. Individuals aged roughly 18 to 90 years were recruited from some 26 US areas. CDR3 length: 17 residues. From germline, CDR1 is KGHSH and CDR2 LQKENI. Unmatched junction bases numbered 3, after V lost 3 bases and J lost 0 bases. The clonotype was recovered from a woman younger than 30 who had recovered from COVID-19. Sequenced material: PBMCs or T cells enriched from blood (not recorded which). J is TRBJ2-3 and V is TRBV18; 13 bases align to TRBD2. This CDR3 reads CASSPGLAGRSTDTQYF. In DNA form, the CDR3 reads TGTGCCAGCTCACCGGGACTAGCGGGAAGAAGCACAGATACGCAGTATTTT.